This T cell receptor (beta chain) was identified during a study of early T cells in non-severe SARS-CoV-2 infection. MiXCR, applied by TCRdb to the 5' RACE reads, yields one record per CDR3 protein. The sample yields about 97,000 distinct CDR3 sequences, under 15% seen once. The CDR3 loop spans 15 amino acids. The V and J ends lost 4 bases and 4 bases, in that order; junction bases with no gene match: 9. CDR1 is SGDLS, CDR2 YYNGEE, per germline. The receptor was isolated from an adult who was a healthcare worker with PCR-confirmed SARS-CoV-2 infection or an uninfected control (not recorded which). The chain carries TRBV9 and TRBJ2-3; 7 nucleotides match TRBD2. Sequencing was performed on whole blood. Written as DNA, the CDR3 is TGTGCCAGCAGCCCAAACATCCGGGGGGCAGATACGCAGTATTTT. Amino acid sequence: CASSPNIRGADTQYF.